This T cell receptor beta chain was found in a study of beta chain features in type 1 diabetes. Comments on this clone: Its matching antigen is unknown.

The investigators reverse transcribed all of the isolated RNA, so they sequenced expressed TCRB transcripts. Produced via immunoSEQ multiplex PCR; TCRdb's table is partial and in-frame only. The sample records about 710,000 clones, 11% to 15% being singletons. Study-level results: TCRB rearrangement may or may not be influenced by HLA type; here this remained unresolved. Within each of all four CD4+ subsets, Type 1 diabetes patients had TCRB CDR3s that were moderately but significantly shorter.

Looked up from germline, CDR1 is ENHRY and CDR2 is SYGVKD. The CDR3 loop spans 13 amino acids. V shed 11 bases, J shed 6 bases, and the junction held 10 bases outside the gene matches. The sequencing sample was made of naive CD4+ T cells from blood. The chain couples TRBV10-3 to TRBJ2-3; 8 bases map to TRBD1. This TCR was recovered from a man aged 18-30 years with type 1 diabetes. In DNA form, the CDR3 reads TGTGCCGCCGGACAGGGTACCATGGATACGCAGTATTTT. Its protein product is CAAGQGTMDTQYF.